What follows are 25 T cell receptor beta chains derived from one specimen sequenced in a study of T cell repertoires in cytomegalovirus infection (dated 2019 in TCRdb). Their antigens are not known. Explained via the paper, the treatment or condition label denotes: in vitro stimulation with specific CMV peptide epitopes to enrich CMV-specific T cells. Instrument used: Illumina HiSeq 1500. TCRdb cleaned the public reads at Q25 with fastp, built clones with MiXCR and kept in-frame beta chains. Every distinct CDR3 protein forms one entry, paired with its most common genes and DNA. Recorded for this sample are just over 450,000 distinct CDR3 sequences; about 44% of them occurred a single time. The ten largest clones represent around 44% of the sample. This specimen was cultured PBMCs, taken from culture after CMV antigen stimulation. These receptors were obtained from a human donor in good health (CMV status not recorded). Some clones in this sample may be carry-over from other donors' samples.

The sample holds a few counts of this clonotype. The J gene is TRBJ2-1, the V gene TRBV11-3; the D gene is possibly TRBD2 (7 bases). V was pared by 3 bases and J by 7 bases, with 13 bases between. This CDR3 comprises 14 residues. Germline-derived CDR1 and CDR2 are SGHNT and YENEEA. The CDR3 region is CASSFGGAQNEQFF. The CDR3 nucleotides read TGTGCCAGCAGCTTTGGGGGGGCCCAGAATGAGCAGTTCTTC.

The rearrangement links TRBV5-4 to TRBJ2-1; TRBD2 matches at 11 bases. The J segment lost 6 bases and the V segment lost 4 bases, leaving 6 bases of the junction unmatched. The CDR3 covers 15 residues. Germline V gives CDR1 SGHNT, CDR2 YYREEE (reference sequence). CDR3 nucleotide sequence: TGTGCCAGCAGCGACGTAGCGGGAGGGATCAATGAGCAGTTCTTC. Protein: CASSDVAGGINEQFF.

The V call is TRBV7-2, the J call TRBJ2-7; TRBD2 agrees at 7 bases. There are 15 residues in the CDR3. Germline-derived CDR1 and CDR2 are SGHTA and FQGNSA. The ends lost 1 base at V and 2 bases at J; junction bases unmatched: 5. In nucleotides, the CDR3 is TGTGCCAGCAGCTTAGGGACTAGTTCCCCCTACGAGCAGTACTTC. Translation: CASSLGTSSPYEQYF.

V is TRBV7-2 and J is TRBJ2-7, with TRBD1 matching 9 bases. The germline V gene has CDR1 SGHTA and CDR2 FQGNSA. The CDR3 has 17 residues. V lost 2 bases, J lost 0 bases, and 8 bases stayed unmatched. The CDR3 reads CASSLKSGQGFSYEQYF. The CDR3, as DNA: TGTGCCAGCAGCTTAAAGTCGGGACAGGGCTTCTCCTACGAGCAGTACTTC.

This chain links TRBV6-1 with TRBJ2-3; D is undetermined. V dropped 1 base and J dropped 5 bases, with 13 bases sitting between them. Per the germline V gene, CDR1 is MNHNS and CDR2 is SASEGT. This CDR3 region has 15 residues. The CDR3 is CASSEVARFGDTQYF. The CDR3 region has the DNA TGTGCCAGCAGTGAAGTTGCACGGTTTGGAGATACGCAGTATTTT.

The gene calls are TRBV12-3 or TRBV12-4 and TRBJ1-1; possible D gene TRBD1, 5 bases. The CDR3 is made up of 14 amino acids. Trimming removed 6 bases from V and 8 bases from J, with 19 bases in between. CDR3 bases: TGTGCCAGCAGCTTGGGGCGTAGGGTAGTGGAAGCTTTCTTT. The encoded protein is CASSLGRRVVEAFF.

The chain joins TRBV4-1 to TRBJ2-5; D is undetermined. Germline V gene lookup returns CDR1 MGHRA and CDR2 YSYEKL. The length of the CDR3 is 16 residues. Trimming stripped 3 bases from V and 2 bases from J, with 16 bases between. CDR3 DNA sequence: TGCGCCAGCAGCCACCCCGGACGGAAAAATCAAGAGACCCAGTACTTC. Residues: CASSHPGRKNQETQYF.

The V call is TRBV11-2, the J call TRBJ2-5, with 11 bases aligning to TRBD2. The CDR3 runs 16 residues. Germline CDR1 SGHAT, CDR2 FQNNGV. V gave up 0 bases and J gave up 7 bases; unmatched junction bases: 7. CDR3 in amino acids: CASSLELAGAQGTQYF. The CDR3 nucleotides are TGTGCCAGCAGCTTAGAACTAGCGGGGGCTCAGGGGACCCAGTACTTC.

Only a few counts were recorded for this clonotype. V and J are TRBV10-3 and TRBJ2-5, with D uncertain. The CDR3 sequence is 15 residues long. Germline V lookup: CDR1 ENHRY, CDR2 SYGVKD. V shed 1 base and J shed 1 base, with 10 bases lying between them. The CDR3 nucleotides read TGTGCCATCAGTGAGTACCAGTCGGTCCAAGAGACCCAGTACTTC. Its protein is CAISEYQSVQETQYF.

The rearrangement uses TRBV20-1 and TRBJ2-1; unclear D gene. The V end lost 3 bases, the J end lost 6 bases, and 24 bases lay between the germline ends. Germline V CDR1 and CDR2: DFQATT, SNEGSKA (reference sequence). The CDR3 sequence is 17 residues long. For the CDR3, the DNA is TGCAGTGCTAGCCCCCTTGCCGGTAATCGAATCGGCAATGAGCAGTTCTTC. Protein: CSASPLAGNRIGNEQFF.

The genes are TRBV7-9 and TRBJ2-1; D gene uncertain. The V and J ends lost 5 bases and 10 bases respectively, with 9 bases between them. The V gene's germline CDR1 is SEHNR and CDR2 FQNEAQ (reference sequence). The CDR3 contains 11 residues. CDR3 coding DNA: TGTGCCAGCAGCCGGACGGAAGAGCAGTTCTTC. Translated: CASSRTEEQFF.

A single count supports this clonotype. For the CDR3, the DNA is TGTGCCAGCACCCGGAACGATGTGGAGACCCAGTACTTC. It translates to CASTRNDVETQYF. The V and J genes are TRBV12-3 or TRBV12-4 and TRBJ2-5, with D unresolved. V was cut by 7 bases and J by 5 bases, with 14 bases left in between. The CDR3 length is 13 residues.

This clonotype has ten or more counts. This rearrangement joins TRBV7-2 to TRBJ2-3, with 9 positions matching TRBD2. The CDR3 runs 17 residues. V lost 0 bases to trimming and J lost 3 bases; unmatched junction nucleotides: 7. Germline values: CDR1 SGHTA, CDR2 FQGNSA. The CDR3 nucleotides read TGTGCCAGCAGCTTAGCGGGCGGGAGGGCCTGGACAGATACGCAGTATTTT. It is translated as CASSLAGGRAWTDTQYF.

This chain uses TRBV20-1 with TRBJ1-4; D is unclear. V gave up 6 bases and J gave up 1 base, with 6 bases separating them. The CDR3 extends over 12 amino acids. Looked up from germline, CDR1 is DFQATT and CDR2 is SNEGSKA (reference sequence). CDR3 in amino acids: CSARGTNEKLFF. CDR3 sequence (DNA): TGCAGTGCACGGGGAACTAATGAAAAACTGTTTTTT.

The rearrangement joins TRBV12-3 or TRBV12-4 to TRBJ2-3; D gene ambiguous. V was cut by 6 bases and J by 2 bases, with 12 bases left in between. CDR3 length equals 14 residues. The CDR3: CASRRRWNTDTQYF. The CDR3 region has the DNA TGTGCCAGCAGGAGGCGATGGAACACAGATACGCAGTATTTT.

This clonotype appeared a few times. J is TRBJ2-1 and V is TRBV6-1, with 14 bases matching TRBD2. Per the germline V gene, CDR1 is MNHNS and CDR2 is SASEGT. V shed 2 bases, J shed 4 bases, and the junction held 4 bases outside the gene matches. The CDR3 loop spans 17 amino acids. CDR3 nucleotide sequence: TGTGCCAGCAGTGAACGGACTAGCGGGAGGACTTACAATGAGCAGTTCTTC. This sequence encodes CASSERTSGRTYNEQFF.

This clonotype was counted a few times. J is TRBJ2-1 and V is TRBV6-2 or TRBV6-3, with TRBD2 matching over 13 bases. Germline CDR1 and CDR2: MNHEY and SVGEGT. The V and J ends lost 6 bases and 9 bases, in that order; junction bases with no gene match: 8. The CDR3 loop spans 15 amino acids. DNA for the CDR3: TGTGCCAGCAGCAAACTAGCGGGAGGGCCGGGTGAGCAGTTCTTC. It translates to CASSKLAGGPGEQFF.

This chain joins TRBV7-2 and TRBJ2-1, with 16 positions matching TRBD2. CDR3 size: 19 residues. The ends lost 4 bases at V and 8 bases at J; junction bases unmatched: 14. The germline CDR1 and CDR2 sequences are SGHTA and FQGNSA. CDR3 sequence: CASSYDPPGLAGGGHEQFF. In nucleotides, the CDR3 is TGTGCCAGCAGCTACGACCCCCCGGGACTAGCGGGGGGGGGACATGAGCAGTTCTTC.

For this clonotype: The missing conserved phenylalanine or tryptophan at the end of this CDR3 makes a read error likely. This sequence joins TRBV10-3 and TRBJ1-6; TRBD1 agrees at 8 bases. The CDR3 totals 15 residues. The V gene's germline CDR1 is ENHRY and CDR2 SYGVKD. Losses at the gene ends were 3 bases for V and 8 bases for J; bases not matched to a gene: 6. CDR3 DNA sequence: TGTGCCATCAGTGACGGACAGGGTAGGGATTCACCCCTCCACCTT. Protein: CAISDGQGRDSPLHL.

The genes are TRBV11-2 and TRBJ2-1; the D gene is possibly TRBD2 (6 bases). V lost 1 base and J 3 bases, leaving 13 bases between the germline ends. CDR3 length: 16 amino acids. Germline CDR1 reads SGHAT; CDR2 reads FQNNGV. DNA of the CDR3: TGTGCCAGCAGCTTAGCGGGTAGCGGTAACTACAATGAGCAGTTCTTC. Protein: CASSLAGSGNYNEQFF.

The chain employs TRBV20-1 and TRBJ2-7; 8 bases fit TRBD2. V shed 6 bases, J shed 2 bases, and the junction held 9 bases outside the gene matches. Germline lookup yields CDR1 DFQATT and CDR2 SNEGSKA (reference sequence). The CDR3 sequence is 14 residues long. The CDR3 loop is CSAIPGLGTYEQYF. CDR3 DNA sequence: TGCAGTGCCATACCGGGACTAGGGACCTACGAGCAGTACTTC.

The CDR3 region is CASSEFRRGTGETQYF. The DNA of the CDR3 is TGTGCCAGCAGTGAGTTTCGGCGGGGGACTGGAGAGACCCAGTACTTC. This chain uses TRBV6-1 with TRBJ2-5; 7 bases fit TRBD2. V lost 3 bases, J lost 4 bases, and 11 bases stayed unmatched. In germline, CDR1 is MNHNS, CDR2 SASEGT. This CDR3 is 16 amino acids long.

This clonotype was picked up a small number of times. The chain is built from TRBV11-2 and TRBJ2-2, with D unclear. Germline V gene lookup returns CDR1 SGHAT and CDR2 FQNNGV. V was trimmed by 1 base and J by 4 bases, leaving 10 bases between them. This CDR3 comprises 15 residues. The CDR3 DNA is TGTGCCAGCAGCTTAGTCAGACACTCCACCGGGGAGCTGTTTTTT. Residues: CASSLVRHSTGELFF.

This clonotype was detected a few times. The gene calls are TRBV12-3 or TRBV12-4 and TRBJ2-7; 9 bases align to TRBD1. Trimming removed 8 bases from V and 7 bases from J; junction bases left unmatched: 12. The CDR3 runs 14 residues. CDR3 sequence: CASRSGQGAREQYF. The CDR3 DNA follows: TGTGCCAGCCGCTCGGGACAGGGAGCTCGGGAGCAGTACTTC.

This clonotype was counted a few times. The CDR3 region has the DNA TGTGCCAGCAGAGTTTATCCGAGAACAGATACGCAGTATTTT. Translated, it gives CASRVYPRTDTQYF. The chain recombines TRBV7-9 with TRBJ2-3; D remains ambiguous. The ends were cut back, 6 bases at V and 3 bases at J, with 13 bases in the middle. The CDR3 runs to 14 residues. Germline V CDR1 and CDR2: SEHNR, FQNEAQ (reference sequence).